The next 13 T cell receptor beta chains were all read from a single sample in a study of shared clonotypes between healthy human individuals. Here immunoSEQ multiplex PCR was the method, and the copy in TCRdb shows in-frame clones only, minus some. Seen here are about 480,000 clones, about four fifths observed once, and the top ten hold 10% to 15%. What was sequenced was PBMCs. The origin of the receptors is a middle-aged woman in good health. Some clones in this sample may be carry-over from other donors' samples.

The rearrangement uses TRBV7-8 and TRBJ2-1; 10 nucleotides align to TRBD2. J gave up 2 bases and V 4 bases, and 5 bases lay outside the gene matches. This CDR3 region has 16 residues. The germline V gene has CDR1 SGHVS and CDR2 FQNEAQ. CDR3 coding DNA: TGTGCCAGCAGCTCTAGCGGGAGTAGGGCCTACAATGAGCAGTTCTTC. Translating it yields CASSSSGSRAYNEQFF.

The chain joins TRBV9 to TRBJ1-1, with no clear D. V lost 0 bases to trimming and J lost 4 bases, with 10 bases between them. The CDR3 is made up of 14 amino acids. Germline V gene data show CDR1 as SGDLS and CDR2 as YYNGEE. Here the CDR3 DNA reads TGTGCCAGCAGCGTAGGCGGATATGGCACTGAAGCTTTCTTT. Amino acid sequence: CASSVGGYGTEAFF. Together with reference TRBV9 and TRBJ1-1, the CDR3 gives the full variable domain: DSGVTQTPKHLITATGQRVTLRCSPRSGDLSVYWYQQSLDQGLQFLIQYYNGEERAKGNILERFSAQQFPDLHSELNLSSLELGDSALYFCASSVGGYGTEAFFGQGTRLTVV.

The J gene is TRBJ1-2, the V gene TRBV4-2; the D is unclear. Germline CDR1 reads LGHNA; CDR2 reads YNFKEQ. The CDR3 runs 16 residues. With 0 bases removed from V and 4 bases from J, the gap between germline ends came to 15 bases. CDR3 amino acids: CASSQELTHSTYGYTF. The CDR3 DNA reads as TGTGCCAGCAGCCAAGAGTTAACTCATTCAACCTATGGCTACACCTTC.

The chain carries TRBV2 and TRBJ2-7; 7 bases fit TRBD1. CDR3 length equals 13 residues. CDR1 is SNHLY and CDR2 is FYNNEI in the germline V gene. J gave up 2 bases and V 8 bases, and 6 bases lay outside the gene matches. The CDR3 coding sequence is TGTGCCAGCTCTTTCACAGGGGCCTACGAGCAGTACTTC. Amino acids: CASSFTGAYEQYF.

This clone was detected ten times or more. The V call is TRBV7-7, the J call TRBJ2-3, with D possibly being TRBD2 (6 bases). This CDR3 spans 13 amino acids. V lost 4 bases, J lost 5 bases, and 10 bases lay in between. The germline V gene has CDR1 SSHAT and CDR2 FNYEAQ (reference sequence). CDR3 in DNA: TGTGCCAGCAGCTCCCTGGGGGGAGATACGCAGTATTTT. It yields the protein CASSSLGGDTQYF.

This chain uses TRBV5-4 with TRBJ2-2; D ambiguous. The CDR3 sequence is 12 residues long. Germline CDR1 and CDR2: SGHNT and YYREEE (reference sequence). V was pared by 3 bases and J by 6 bases, with 6 bases between. The DNA for the CDR3 is TGTGCCAGCAGCTCGTGGGCCGGGGAGCTGTTTTTT. Translating gives CASSSWAGELFF. Looking up the rest from reference TRBV5-4 and TRBJ2-2 gives the full variable domain: ETGVTQSPTHLIKTRGQQVTLRCSSQSGHNTVSWYQQALGQGPQFIFQYYREEENGRGNFPPRFSGLQFPNYSSELNVNALELDDSALYLCASSSWAGELFFGEGSRLTVL.

This clone was seen just once. The chain recombines TRBV5-1 with TRBJ2-1; 7 nucleotides match TRBD2. Germline V gives CDR1 SGHRS, CDR2 YFSETQ. This CDR3 has 14 residues. V shed 3 bases and J 5 bases; nucleotides not matched to a gene: 5. CDR3 bases: TGCGCCAGCAGCTCGGGGACTAACGACAATGAGCAGTTCTTC. Protein sequence: CASSSGTNDNEQFF.

The chain employs TRBV14 and TRBJ1-1, with 7 positions matching TRBD1. V trimming: 2 bases; J trimming: 3 bases; junction bases outside the gene matches: 9. This CDR3 contains 16 residues. Germline lookup yields CDR1 SGHDN and CDR2 FVKESK. CDR3 residues: CASSQRQGVVHTEAFF. CDR3 DNA: TGTGCCAGCAGCCAAAGACAGGGCGTCGTGCACACTGAAGCTTTCTTT.

The chain is built from TRBV4-3 and TRBJ2-7; 10 nucleotides match TRBD1. V lost 1 base and J lost 6; bases outside the gene matches: 3. This CDR3 is built from 14 residues. Per germline, CDR1 LGHNA and CDR2 YSLEER. CDR3 loop: CASSQGQGAFEQYF. The CDR3 region has the DNA TGCGCCAGCAGCCAAGGACAGGGGGCCTTCGAGCAGTACTTC.

On this clone itself: Because the CDR3 is missing its conserved closing phenylalanine or tryptophan, this is likely a read error. The chain carries TRBV30 and TRBJ1-2, with 7 bases aligning to TRBD1. CDR3 length equals 13 residues. From germline, CDR1 is GTSNPN and CDR2 SVGIG (reference sequence). The CDR3 nucleotides are TGTGCCTGGAGTTTGGGACAGAACTCTGGCTACACCCTC. Its protein product is CAWSLGQNSGYTL.

Of note for this clone: At one of its ends the junction is not consistent with the germline gene, which may arise from a read error. The chain links TRBV4-1 to TRBJ2-1; 10 nucleotides align to TRBD2. This CDR3 region has 17 residues. The germline V gene has CDR1 MGHRA and CDR2 YSYEKL. CDR3 sequence (DNA): TGCGCCAGCAACCAAGGACCGACTAGCGGGCCATACAATGAGCAGTTCTTC. As protein: CASNQGPTSGPYNEQFF.

V gene TRBV4-1 combines with J gene TRBJ2-6, with D unresolved. V was clipped by 3 bases and J by 2 bases, with 11 bases between them. The CDR3 length is 16 residues. Germline lookup yields CDR1 MGHRA and CDR2 YSYEKL. CDR3 bases: TGCGCCAGCAGCCAGGCTCCTGGGACTGGGGCCAACGTCCTGACTTTC. The encoded protein is CASSQAPGTGANVLTF.

The V gene is TRBV5-1, the J gene TRBJ1-1, with D tentatively TRBD1 (5 bases). Per germline, CDR1 SGHRS and CDR2 YFSETQ. Trimming took 4 bases from V and 1 from J, leaving 8 bases between them. The CDR3 has 13 residues. CDR3 residues: CASSEQANTEAFF. The DNA for the CDR3 is TGCGCCAGCAGCGAACAGGCGAACACTGAAGCTTTCTTT.